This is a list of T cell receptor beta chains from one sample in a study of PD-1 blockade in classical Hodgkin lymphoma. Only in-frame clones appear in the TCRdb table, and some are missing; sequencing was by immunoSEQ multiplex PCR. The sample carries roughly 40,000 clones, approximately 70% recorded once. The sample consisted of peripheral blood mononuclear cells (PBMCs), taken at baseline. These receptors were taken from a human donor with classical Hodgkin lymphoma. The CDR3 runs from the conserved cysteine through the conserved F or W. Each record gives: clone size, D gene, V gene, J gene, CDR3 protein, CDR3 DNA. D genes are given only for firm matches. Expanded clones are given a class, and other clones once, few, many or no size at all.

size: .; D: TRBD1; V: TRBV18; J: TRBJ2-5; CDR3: CASSLWTGVEETQYF; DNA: TGTGCCAGCTCACTTTGGACAGGGGTGGAAGAGACCCAGTACTTC
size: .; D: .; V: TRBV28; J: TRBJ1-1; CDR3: CASSLMGREAFF; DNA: TGTGCCAGCAGTTTAATGGGTAGGGAAGCTTTCTTT
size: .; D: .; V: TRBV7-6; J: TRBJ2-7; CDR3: CASSLEVEANYEQYF; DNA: TGTGCCAGCAGCTTAGAAGTCGAAGCTAACTACGAGCAGTACTTC
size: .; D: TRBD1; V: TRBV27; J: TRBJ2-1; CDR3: CASSSGGRYNEQFF; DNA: TGTGCCAGCAGTTCAGGGGGCCGGTACAATGAGCAGTTCTTC
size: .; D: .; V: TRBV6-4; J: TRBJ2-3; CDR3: CASSEEARGNTDTQYF; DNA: TGTGCCAGCAGTGAAGAGGCCAGAGGGAACACAGATACGCAGTATTTT
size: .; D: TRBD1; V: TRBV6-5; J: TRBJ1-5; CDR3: CASSRDRGYQPQHF; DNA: TGTGCCAGCAGTAGGGACAGGGGATATCAGCCCCAGCATTTT
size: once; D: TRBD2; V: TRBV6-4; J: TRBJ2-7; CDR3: CASSEPPSGSYEQYF; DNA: TGTGCCAGCAGTGAACCCCCTAGCGGGAGCTACGAGCAGTACTTC
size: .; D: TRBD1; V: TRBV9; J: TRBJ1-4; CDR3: CASSGGTASSWDEKLFF; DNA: TGTGCCAGCAGCGGGGGGACAGCCTCGAGTTGGGATGAAAAACTGTTTTTT
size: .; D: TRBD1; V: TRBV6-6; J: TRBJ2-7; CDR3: CASSYRTGGGNEQYF; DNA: TGTGCCAGCAGTTATCGTACAGGGGGCGGCAACGAGCAGTACTTC
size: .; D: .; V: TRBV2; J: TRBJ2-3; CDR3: CARSGHPTSTDTQYF; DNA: TGTGCCAGATCGGGGCACCCGACTAGCACAGATACGCAGTATTTT
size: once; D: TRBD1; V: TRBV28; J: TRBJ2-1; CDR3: CASSYTGGFYNEQFF; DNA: TGTGCCAGCAGCTACACAGGGGGCTTCTACAATGAGCAGTTCTTC
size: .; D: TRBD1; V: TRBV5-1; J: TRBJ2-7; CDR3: CASSLPKQGGGFEQYF; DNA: TGCGCCAGCAGCTTGCCTAAACAGGGGGGTGGGTTCGAGCAGTACTTC
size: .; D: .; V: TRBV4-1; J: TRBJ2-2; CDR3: CASSQADRDTGELFF; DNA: TGCGCCAGCAGCCAAGCGGACAGAGACACCGGGGAGCTGTTTTTT
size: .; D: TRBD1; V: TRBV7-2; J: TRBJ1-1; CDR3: CASSSFRDRDTEAFF; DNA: TGTGCCAGCAGCTCCTTCCGGGACAGGGACACTGAAGCTTTCTTT
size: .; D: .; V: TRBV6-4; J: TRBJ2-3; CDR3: CASSERPSLTDTQYF; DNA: TGTGCCAGCAGTGAAAGGCCGTCACTCACAGATACGCAGTATTTT
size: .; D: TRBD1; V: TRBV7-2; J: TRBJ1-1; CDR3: CASSAGQRGWRNTEAFF; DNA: TGTGCCAGCAGCGCGGGACAGAGGGGGTGGCGGAACACTGAAGCTTTCTTT
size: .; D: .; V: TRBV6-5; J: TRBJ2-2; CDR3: CASSYGINTGELFF; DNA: TGTGCCAGCAGTTACGGGATTAACACCGGGGAGCTGTTTTTT
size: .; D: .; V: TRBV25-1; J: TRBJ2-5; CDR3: CASGSGGAETQYF; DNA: TGTGCCAGCGGCTCTGGGGGGGCGGAGACCCAGTACTTC
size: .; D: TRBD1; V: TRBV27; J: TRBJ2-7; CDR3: CASSSVGDRGYEQYF; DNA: TGTGCCAGCAGTTCAGTTGGGGACAGGGGTTACGAGCAGTACTTC
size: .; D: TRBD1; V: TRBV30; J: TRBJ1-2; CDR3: CAWSPRTGGRYTF; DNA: TGTGCCTGGAGCCCCAGGACAGGGGGACGCTACACCTTC
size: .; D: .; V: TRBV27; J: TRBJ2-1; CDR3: CASRLGAYNEQFF; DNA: TGTGCCAGCAGACTCGGGGCTTACAATGAGCAGTTCTTC
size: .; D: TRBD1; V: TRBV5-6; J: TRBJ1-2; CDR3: CASSLGDRAVGGYTF; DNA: TGTGCCAGCAGCTTGGGGGACAGGGCGGTCGGTGGCTACACCTTC
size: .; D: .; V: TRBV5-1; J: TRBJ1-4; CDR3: CASRAPFSGEKLFF; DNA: TGCGCCAGCCGGGCCCCTTTTTCCGGGGAAAAACTGTTTTTT
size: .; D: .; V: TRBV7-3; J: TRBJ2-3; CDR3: CASSLMPGRRGTDTQYF; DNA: TGTGCCAGCAGCTTAATGCCAGGGAGGCGGGGCACAGATACGCAGTATTTT
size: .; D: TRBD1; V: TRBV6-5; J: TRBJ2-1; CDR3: CASGQGNYNEQFF; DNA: TGTGCCAGCGGACAGGGGAACTACAATGAGCAGTTCTTC
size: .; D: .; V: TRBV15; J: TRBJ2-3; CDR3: CATSRVPSTDTQYF; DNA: TGTGCCACCAGCAGAGTCCCTAGCACAGATACGCAGTATTTT
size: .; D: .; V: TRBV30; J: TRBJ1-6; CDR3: CASSTGYNSPLHF; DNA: TGTGCCTCCTCAACTGGGTATAATTCACCCCTCCACTTT
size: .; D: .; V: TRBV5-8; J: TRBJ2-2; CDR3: CASSLVRGFTGELFF; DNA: TGTGCCAGCAGCTTGGTTCGGGGCTTCACCGGGGAGCTGTTTTTT
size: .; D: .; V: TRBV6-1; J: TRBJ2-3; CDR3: CASSEIMGEEVTDTQYF; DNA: TGTGCCAGCAGTGAAATTATGGGGGAGGAGGTCACAGATACGCAGTATTTT
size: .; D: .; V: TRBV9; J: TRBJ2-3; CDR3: CASSVAHSGPSTDTQYF; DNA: TGTGCCAGCAGCGTAGCGCATTCCGGCCCGAGCACAGATACGCAGTATTTT
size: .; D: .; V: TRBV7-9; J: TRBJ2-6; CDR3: CASSLGFRGLSGANVLTF; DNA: TGTGCCAGCAGCTTAGGTTTCCGAGGCCTCTCTGGGGCCAACGTCCTGACTTTC
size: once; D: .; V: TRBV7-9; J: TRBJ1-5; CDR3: CASSPGENQPQHF; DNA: TGTGCCAGCAGCCCGGGAGAGAATCAGCCCCAGCATTTT
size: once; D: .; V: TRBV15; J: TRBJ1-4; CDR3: CATSINLAVGKLFF; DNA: TGTGCCACCAGCATCAACTTGGCGGTGGGGAAACTGTTTTTT
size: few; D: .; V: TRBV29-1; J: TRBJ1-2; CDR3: CSARSPAADGWYTF; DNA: TGCAGCGCCAGAAGCCCCGCTGCGGACGGCTGGTACACCTTC
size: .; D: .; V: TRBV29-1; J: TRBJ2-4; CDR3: CSVTSRVGSNIQYF; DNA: TGCAGCGTAACCTCCCGGGTGGGCTCAAACATTCAGTACTTC
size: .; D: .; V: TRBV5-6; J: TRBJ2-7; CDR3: CASSSGGGYEQYF; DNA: TGTGCCAGCAGCTCAGGAGGTGGGTACGAGCAGTACTTC
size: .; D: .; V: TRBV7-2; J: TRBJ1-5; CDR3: CASSADGPNQPQHF; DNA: TGTGCCAGCAGCGCAGACGGACCTAATCAGCCCCAGCATTTT
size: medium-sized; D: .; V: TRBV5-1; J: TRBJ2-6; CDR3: CASSSWTVTGANVLTF; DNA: TGCGCCAGCAGCTCCTGGACAGTCACCGGGGCCAACGTCCTGACTTTC
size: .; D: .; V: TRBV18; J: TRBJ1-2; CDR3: CASSPFRQINEGGYTF; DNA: TGTGCCAGCTCACCATTTCGTCAGATTAACGAAGGGGGCTACACCTTC
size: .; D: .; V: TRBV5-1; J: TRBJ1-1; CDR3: CASTSQGSGNTEAFF; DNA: TGCGCCAGCACTTCCCAGGGGTCCGGGAACACTGAAGCTTTCTTT
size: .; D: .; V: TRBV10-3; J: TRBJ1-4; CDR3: CAISESGQGNEKLFF; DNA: TGTGCCATCAGTGAGTCTGGGCAGGGGAATGAAAAACTGTTTTTT
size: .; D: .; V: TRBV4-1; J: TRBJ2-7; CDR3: CASSQDWGTETYEQYF; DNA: TGCGCCAGCAGCCAAGATTGGGGGACGGAGACTTACGAGCAGTACTTC
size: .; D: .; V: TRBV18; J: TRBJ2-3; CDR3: CASSPNSGDTQYF; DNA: TGTGCCAGCTCTCCCAATAGTGGAGATACGCAGTATTTT
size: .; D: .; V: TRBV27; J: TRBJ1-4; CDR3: CASSSQAYNEKLFF; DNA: TGTGCCAGCAGTTCCCAGGCTTATAATGAAAAACTGTTTTTT
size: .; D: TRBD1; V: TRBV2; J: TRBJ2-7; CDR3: CASSEMVGGSFEQYF; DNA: TGTGCCAGCAGTGAAATGGTAGGGGGCTCATTCGAGCAGTACTTC
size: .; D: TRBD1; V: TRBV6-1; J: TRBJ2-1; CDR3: CASSEIGQGASYNEQFF; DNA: TGTGCCAGCAGTGAAATCGGCCAGGGGGCGTCCTACAATGAGCAGTTCTTC
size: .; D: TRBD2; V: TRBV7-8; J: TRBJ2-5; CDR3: CASSSHLTSGGETQYF; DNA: TGTGCCAGCAGCTCCCATCTAACTAGCGGGGGAGAGACCCAGTACTTC
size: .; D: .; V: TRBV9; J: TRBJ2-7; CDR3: CASSPSTAGTAYEQYF; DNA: TGTGCCAGCAGCCCCAGTACGGCGGGGACCGCCTACGAGCAGTACTTC
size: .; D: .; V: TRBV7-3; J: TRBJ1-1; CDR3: CASSPGQIGTEAFF; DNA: TGTGCCAGCAGCCCCGGACAGATAGGCACTGAAGCTTTCTTT
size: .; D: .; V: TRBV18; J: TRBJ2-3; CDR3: CASSPDLADTQYF; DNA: TGTGCCAGCTCACCGGACTTGGCAGATACGCAGTATTTT
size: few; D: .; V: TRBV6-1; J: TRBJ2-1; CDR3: CASRGDGYNEQFF; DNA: TGTGCCAGCAGAGGGGACGGATACAATGAGCAGTTCTTC
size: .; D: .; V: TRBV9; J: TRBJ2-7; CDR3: CASSVGVGAYEQYF; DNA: TGTGCCAGCAGCGTAGGAGTGGGGGCCTACGAGCAGTACTTC
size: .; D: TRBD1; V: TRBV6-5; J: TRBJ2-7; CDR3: CASSAGQDHSYEQYF; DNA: TGTGCCAGCAGTGCGGGACAGGACCACTCCTACGAGCAGTACTTC
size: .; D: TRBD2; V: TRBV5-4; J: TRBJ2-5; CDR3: CASSSGLAAGETQYF; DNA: TGTGCCAGCAGTTCAGGACTAGCGGCAGGGGAGACCCAGTACTTC
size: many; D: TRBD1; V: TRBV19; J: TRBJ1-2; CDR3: CASSPIPGQGIYGYTF; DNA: TGTGCCAGTAGTCCAATACCGGGACAGGGGATCTATGGCTACACCTTC
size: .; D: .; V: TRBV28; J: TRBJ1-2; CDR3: CASSPDLDADYGYTF; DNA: TGTGCCAGCAGTCCTGATCTGGATGCGGACTATGGCTACACCTTC